The source of this T cell receptor (beta chain) is a study of regulatory T cells in long-lasting Graves disease. Study results and limitations: Clonotypes that were public and shared totalled about 2,500 in persistent patients versus over 800 in new patients. TCR diversity was lower in persistent Graves' patients than in newly diagnosed ones. A limited number of samples was an acknowledged limitation.

This clonotype was recorded at least ten times. Antigen unknown. The CDR3 extends over 13 amino acids. With 2 bases removed from V and 4 bases from J, the gap between germline ends came to 12 bases. Looked up from germline, CDR1 is DFQATT and CDR2 is SNEGSKA (reference sequence). Investigators prepared the TCR beta libraries by applying iRepertoire HTBI primers and Arm-PCR of CDR3 regions. Methods used by the authors: Sequenced samples collectively carried approximately 58 TRBV and 14 TRBJ segments. MiXCR, run by TCRdb on the multiplex PCR reads, gives a single entry per CDR3 protein. The V and J calls here are based on TCRdb, not the publication. The repertoire includes 400,000 to 500,000 distinct CDR3 sequences, 21% of them detected once, and 13% to 15% sits in the top ten. Indicated time point: persistent/refractory GD, antithyroid drugs over 5 years with positive TRAb. The TCR library was made from RNA extracted from PBMCs.

The specimen comprised peripheral blood mononuclear cells (PBMCs), sampled when the disease was refractory, from a patient treated with antithyroid drugs. This chain uses TRBV20-1 with TRBJ2-7, with D maybe TRBD1 (5 bases). The receptor was isolated from a female donor with Graves disease. The CDR3 sequence: CSARPPDSYEQYF. The DNA of the CDR3 is TGCAGTGCTAGACCCCCCGACAGTTACGAGCAGTACTTC.